This entry lists 19 T cell receptor beta chains sequenced from one sample in a study of blood T cell repertoires in COVID-19. This table comes from immunoSEQ multiplex PCR, and its TCRdb copy is limited to in-frame clones, with some not included. The table shows 350,000 or so clones, with 85% to 90% occurring only once. Sequencing was performed on PBMCs or T cells enriched from blood (not recorded which). The receptors shown here come from a woman in her 30s who had been exposed to COVID-19.

Concerning this clone: At the DNA level, this CDR3 is encoded by other sequences in the same sample as well. The chain recombines TRBV5-1 with TRBJ1-4; TRBD1 matches at 7 bases. Trimming cost V 0 bases and J 8 bases; bases outside gene matches: 4. Germline CDR1 is SGHRS and CDR2 is YFSETQ. The CDR3 spans 14 residues. CDR3 in amino acids: CASSLDRGREKLFF. In DNA, the CDR3 is TGCGCCAGCAGCTTGGACAGGGGTAGGGAAAAACTGTTTTTT.

This chain uses TRBV11-2 with TRBJ2-3; TRBD2 matches 11 bases. CDR1 and CDR2 from the germline V gene are SGHAT and FQNNGV. Germline trimming cut 0 bases from V and 5 bases from J; bases unmatched to any gene: 4. The CDR3 runs to 16 residues. DNA for the CDR3: TGTGCCAGCAGCTTAGAACTAGCGGGAGATGTAGATACGCAGTATTTT. Amino acid sequence: CASSLELAGDVDTQYF.

The V and J genes are TRBV4-1 and TRBJ2-2; TRBD2 matches 7 bases. CDR1 and CDR2 from the germline V gene are MGHRA and YSYEKL. V dropped 0 bases and J dropped 4; count of bases not matched to a gene: 5. The CDR3 has 16 residues. This CDR3 is CASSQETSFGTGELFF. CDR3 nucleotides: TGCGCCAGCAGCCAAGAGACTAGCTTCGGCACCGGGGAGCTGTTTTTT.

Only one count was recorded for this clone. This chain's CDR3 is CASSRTGGNGYTF. The CDR3 DNA sequence: TGTGCCAGCAGCCGGACAGGGGGCAATGGCTACACCTTC. The chain carries TRBV28 and TRBJ1-2, with 11 positions matching TRBD1. Germline V CDR1 and CDR2: MDHEN, SYDVKM. This CDR3 spans 13 amino acids. The trim removed 6 bases at V and 6 bases at J, leaving 3 bases unmatched.

The chain uses TRBV9 and TRBJ1-5; D is unclear. Germline lookup yields CDR1 SGDLS and CDR2 YYNGEE. There are 18 residues in the CDR3. Trimming left V 7 bases short and J 2 bases short, with 25 bases between. The CDR3 sequence is CASETPRSLVKGNQPQHF. CDR3 bases: TGTGCCAGCGAAACGCCCAGGTCTCTGGTTAAGGGCAATCAGCCCCAGCATTTT.

V and J are TRBV28 and TRBJ1-2, with 8 bases matching TRBD1. The trim removed 4 bases at V and 5 bases at J, leaving 9 bases unmatched. This CDR3 contains 15 residues. Germline CDR1 MDHEN, CDR2 SYDVKM. The chain's CDR3 is CASSSSPGTGYGYTF. CDR3 DNA sequence: TGTGCCAGCAGTTCATCCCCTGGGACAGGTTATGGCTACACCTTC.

The chain links TRBV28 to TRBJ1-4; tentatively, D is TRBD1 (5 bases). The CDR3 totals 20 residues. Germline CDR1 reads MDHEN; CDR2 reads SYDVKM. Trimming removed 3 bases at V and 0 bases at J, with 23 bases between. This CDR3 is CASSFPLSTVAFATNEKLFF. The CDR3 nucleotides read TGTGCCAGCAGTTTCCCGCTATCGACAGTGGCCTTTGCAACTAATGAAAAACTGTTTTTT.

This CDR3 reads CASSQEPAQYSNQPQHF. The CDR3 region has the DNA TGCGCCAGCAGCCAAGAGCCTGCCCAGTATAGCAATCAGCCCCAGCATTTT. The V call is TRBV4-1, the J call TRBJ1-5; D is uncertain. The germline V and J ends were trimmed by 0 bases and 0 bases, with 12 bases remaining between them. Germline CDR1 reads MGHRA; CDR2 reads YSYEKL. The CDR3 consists of 17 residues.

CDR3 DNA: TGTGCCAGCAGCCCCCGGAGCGGATCGAACACCGGGGAGCTGTTTTTT. This sequence encodes CASSPRSGSNTGELFF. The chain is built from TRBV7-9 and TRBJ2-2; possible D gene TRBD2, 5 bases. The CDR3 sequence is 16 residues long. Germline CDR1 and CDR2: SEHNR and FQNEAQ (reference sequence). V shed 5 bases and J shed 0 bases, with 13 bases lying between them.

The rearrangement links TRBV5-1 to TRBJ1-2; D unclear. V lost 4 bases and J lost 0, with 13 bases in between. Germline values: CDR1 SGHRS, CDR2 YFSETQ. CDR3 size: 15 residues. The CDR3 DNA reads as TGCGCCAGCAGCCCGGGTCCCGGTGCTAACTATGGCTACACCTTC. It encodes CASSPGPGANYGYTF.

This chain connects TRBV12-3 or TRBV12-4 to TRBJ1-2; 7 nucleotides align to TRBD1. The CDR3 has 13 residues. J gave up 4 bases and V 5 bases, and 4 bases lay outside the gene matches. CDR3 nucleotide sequence: TGTGCCAGCAGTCCGACAGGGATCTATGGCTACACCTTC. This encodes CASSPTGIYGYTF.

About this clone: The same CDR3 also results from other DNA sequences found in this sample. V and J are TRBV28 and TRBJ2-1; D is perhaps TRBD2 (6 bases). The CDR3 extends over 12 amino acids. Germline V gives CDR1 MDHEN, CDR2 SYDVKM. V was shortened by 6 bases and J by 10 bases, with 13 bases between the two germline ends. CDR3 region: CASSLKAGEQFF. In DNA, the CDR3 is TGTGCCAGCAGCTTAAAGGCGGGGGAGCAGTTCTTC.

This sequence joins TRBV7-2 and TRBJ2-7, with 10 positions matching TRBD2. This CDR3 comprises 13 residues. V dropped 5 bases and J dropped 6; count of bases not matched to a gene: 4. CDR1 is SGHTA, CDR2 FQGNSA, per germline. The CDR3 nucleotides are TGTGCCAGCAGCCAGGGACTAGCGACCGAGCAGTACTTC. Its translation: CASSQGLATEQYF. Supplemented by reference TRBV7-2 and TRBJ2-7, the full variable domain reads GAGVSQSPSNKVTEKGKDVELRCDPISGHTALYWYRQSLGQGLEFLIYFQGNSAPDKSGLPSDRFSAERTGGSVSTLTIQRTQQEDSAVYLCASSQGLATEQYFGPGTRLTVT.

This clone was seen a handful of times. J is TRBJ1-5 and V is TRBV5-6, with a tentative D call TRBD1 (6 bases). The CDR3 is made up of 19 amino acids. Germline loops: CDR1 SGHDT, CDR2 YYEEEE. The V and J ends lost 0 bases and 0 bases respectively, with 19 bases between them. CDR3 in DNA: TGTGCCAGCAGCTTGGGTGTTCTAGCAGGGGCGATTAGCAATCAGCCCCAGCATTTT. Residues: CASSLGVLAGAISNQPQHF.

The rearrangement links TRBV15 to TRBJ2-7; 9 positions agree with TRBD1. The germline gives CDR1 LNHNV, CDR2 YYDKDF (reference sequence). The CDR3 totals 17 residues. With V trimmed by 2 bases and J by 4 bases, 12 bases remained unmatched. In DNA, the CDR3 is TGTGCCACCAGCAGACGCGTTTCGACAGGGGGTTTGTACGAGCAGTACTTC. It codes for CATSRRVSTGGLYEQYF.

This clone has a handful of counts. The chain employs TRBV2 and TRBJ2-3, with D perhaps matching TRBD2 (5 bases). In germline, CDR1 is SNHLY, CDR2 FYNNEI. V lost 1 base, J lost 3 bases, and 11 bases lay in between. The CDR3 contains 15 residues. CDR3 bases: TGTGCCAGCAGTGAAGAACTAGGGATTACAGATACGCAGTATTTT. This gives the protein CASSEELGITDTQYF.

The rearrangement joins TRBV19 to TRBJ1-1; D is unresolved. The CDR3 covers 16 residues. Germline CDR1 is LNHDA and CDR2 is SQIVND (reference sequence). The V and J ends lost 5 bases and 0 bases respectively, with 16 bases between them. The CDR3 region has the DNA TGTGCCAGTAGTTACTTGGGCCCCTTCATGAACACTGAAGCTTTCTTT. Its protein product is CASSYLGPFMNTEAFF.

The chain carries TRBV13 and TRBJ2-1; tentative D call: TRBD1 (6 bases). Deletions cut 3 bases from V and 9 bases from J, with 15 bases between. The V gene's germline CDR1 is PRHDT and CDR2 FYEKMQ (reference sequence). This CDR3 comprises 14 residues. CDR3 sequence (DNA): TGTGCCAGCAGCTTGGGGGCGAAGCCAGGTGAGCAGTTCTTC. It is translated as CASSLGAKPGEQFF.

This rearrangement joins TRBV24-1 to TRBJ2-3; the match to TRBD2 covers 9 bases. CDR3 length equals 14 residues. Trimming took 7 bases from V and 3 from J; bases not matched to a gene: 4. CDR1 and CDR2 from the germline V gene are KGHDR and SFDVKD. CDR3 in amino acids: CATRGSGRTDTQYF. CDR3 DNA: TGTGCCACCAGGGGTAGCGGGAGAACAGATACGCAGTATTTT.